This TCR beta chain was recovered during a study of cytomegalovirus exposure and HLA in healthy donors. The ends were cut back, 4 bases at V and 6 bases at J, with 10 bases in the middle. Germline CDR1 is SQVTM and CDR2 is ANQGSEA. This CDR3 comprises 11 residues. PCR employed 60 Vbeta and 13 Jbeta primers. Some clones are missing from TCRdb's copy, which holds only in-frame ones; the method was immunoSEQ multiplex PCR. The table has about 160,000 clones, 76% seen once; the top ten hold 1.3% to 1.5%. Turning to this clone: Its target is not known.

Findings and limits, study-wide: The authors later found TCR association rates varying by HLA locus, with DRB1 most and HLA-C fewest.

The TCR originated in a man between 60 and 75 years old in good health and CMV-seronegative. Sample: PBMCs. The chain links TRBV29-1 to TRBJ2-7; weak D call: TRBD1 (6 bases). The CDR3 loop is CSVGVGGEQYF. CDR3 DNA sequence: TGCAGCGTTGGGGTAGGGGGCGAGCAGTACTTC.